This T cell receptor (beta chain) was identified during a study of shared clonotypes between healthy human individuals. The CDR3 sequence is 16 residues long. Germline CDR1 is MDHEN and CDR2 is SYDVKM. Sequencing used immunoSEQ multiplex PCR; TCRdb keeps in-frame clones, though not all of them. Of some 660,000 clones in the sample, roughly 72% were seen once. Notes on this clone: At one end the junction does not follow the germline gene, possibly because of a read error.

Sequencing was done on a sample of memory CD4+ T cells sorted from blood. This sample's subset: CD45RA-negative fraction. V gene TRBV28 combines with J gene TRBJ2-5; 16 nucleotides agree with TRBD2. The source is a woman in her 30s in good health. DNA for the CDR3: TGTGCCAGCAGTTTATTCGGGACTAGCGGGAGGGCCGTTAAGGACTTC. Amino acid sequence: CASSLFGTSGRAVKDF.